This TCR beta chain comes out of a study of human thymus T cells. Study-wide results and caveats: A high degree of thymic repertoire overlap among unrelated individuals was reported in related research. Thymic and blood repertoires appeared to display a bias in their usage of V and J genes.

This clone came up once. Its target is not known. Assay used: immunoSEQ multiplex PCR; TCRdb lists only in-frame clones, some missing. The sample gives about 130,000 clones, around 96% of which show up once; roughly 0.024% is in the top ten. CDR3 length: 15 amino acids. Germline V gives CDR1 SGHTA, CDR2 FQGNSA. The V and J ends lost 5 bases and 5 bases, in that order; junction bases with no gene match: 11. Resections obtained during corrective heart surgery supplied the thymus tissue. Corrective surgery for congenital heart defects was being performed on the healthy Finnish infants who served as donors.

The origin of this receptor is a boy younger than two with a congenital heart defect but otherwise immunologically healthy. This rearrangement joins TRBV7-2 to TRBJ2-5, with TRBD2 identical over 7 bases. Sequenced material: thymus tissue. CDR3: CASSPEKRGWETQYF. The CDR3 DNA is TGTGCCAGCAGCCCAGAGAAGCGGGGATGGGAGACCCAGTACTTC.